These T cell receptor beta chains were read from a single sample in a study of blood T cells in healthy people across ages. MiXCR, run by TCRdb on the 5' RACE reads, gives a single entry per CDR3 protein. The repertoire holds around 1.7 million distinct CDR3 sequences, with roughly 30% as singletons. Sample: blood. These receptors originate from a woman aged 25 to 39 in good health. CDR3s include the opening cysteine and the closing phenylalanine or tryptophan. Fields, in order: D gene, J gene, clone size, V gene, CDR3 protein, CDR3 DNA. The D gene is left open where the match is weak. A clone size is listed for some rows: how often the clone was seen (once, few, many), or a class if it is expanded.

. TRBJ2-7 . TRBV10-3 CAISGGGGTSYEQYF TGTGCCATCAGTGGGGGTGGTGGAACCAGCTACGAGCAGTACTTC
TRBD1 TRBJ2-5 . TRBV15 CATSAYIGQGAQQYF TGTGCCACCAGCGCTTATATAGGACAGGGGGCCCAGCAGTACTTC
. TRBJ2-5 few TRBV11-2 CASSRPHAQGEETQYF TGTGCCAGCAGCCGACCCCATGCCCAGGGAGAAGAGACCCAGTACTTC
TRBD1 TRBJ1-4 . TRBV7-9 CASRQDRAQEKLFF TGTGCCAGCAGACAAGACAGGGCACAGGAAAAACTGTTTTTT
. TRBJ1-5 . TRBV20-1 CSARSDGNQPQHF TGCAGTGCTAGGTCGGACGGGAATCAGCCCCAGCATTTT
. TRBJ1-1 . TRBV4-1 CASSEPGRGTEAFF TGCGCCAGCAGCGAACCGGGGAGGGGGACTGAAGCTTTCTTT
TRBD1 TRBJ2-4 few TRBV20-1 CSARAPGQGDRTKNIQYF TGCAGTGCTAGAGCGCCCGGACAGGGCGATCGGACCAAAAACATTCAGTACTTC
TRBD1 TRBJ1-5 . TRBV5-8 CASTTTGTQPQHF TGTGCCAGCACGACGACAGGGACTCAGCCCCAGCATTTT
. TRBJ1-6 . TRBV12-3/TRBV12-4 CASSLVGSTLHF TGTGCCAGCAGTTTAGTCGGGTCCACCCTCCACTTT
TRBD1 TRBJ1-4 few TRBV28 CASRPDRPSNAKLFF TGTGCCAGCAGGCCGGACAGGCCTAGTAATGCAAAACTGTTTTTT
. TRBJ2-7 . TRBV12-3/TRBV12-4 CASSPRNFWGSGEQYF TGTGCCAGCAGTCCCCGTAACTTTTGGGGCTCGGGGGAGCAGTACTTC
. TRBJ2-7 many TRBV29-1 CSVDGWDDTYEQYF TGCAGCGTTGACGGGTGGGATGACACCTACGAGCAGTACTTC
. TRBJ2-1 . TRBV7-2 CASSPSASYNEQFF TGTGCCAGCAGCCCTTCGGCGTCCTACAATGAGCAGTTCTTC
. TRBJ1-5 . TRBV30 CAWSRGKEPQHF TGTGCCTGGAGTCGGGGGAAGGAGCCCCAGCATTTT